The T cell receptor beta chain described here comes from a study of T cells after posttransplantation cyclophosphamide. This clone was picked up one time. CDR3 length equals 15 residues. Trimming left V 1 base short and J 7 bases short, with 14 bases between. Germline CDR1 reads MGHRA; CDR2 reads YSYEKL. The assay was immunoSEQ multiplex PCR, and TCRdb's table has in-frame clones only and misses some. The sample includes approximately 15,000 clones, 94% of them seen just once. Cells defined as naive were viable CD3+CD4+ or CD3+CD8+ and CCR7+CD45RA+CD45RO-CD95-CD27+CD28+. This TCR derives from a woman in her forties or fifties in good health and a related stem cell transplant donor. This sequence joins TRBV4-1 and TRBJ1-5; no reliable D call. Sequencing used naive CD4+ T cells sorted from blood. CDR3 region: CASSQGRVGVQPQHF. In DNA, the CDR3 is TGCGCCAGCAGCCAAGGGAGGGTTGGGGTGCAGCCCCAGCATTTT.